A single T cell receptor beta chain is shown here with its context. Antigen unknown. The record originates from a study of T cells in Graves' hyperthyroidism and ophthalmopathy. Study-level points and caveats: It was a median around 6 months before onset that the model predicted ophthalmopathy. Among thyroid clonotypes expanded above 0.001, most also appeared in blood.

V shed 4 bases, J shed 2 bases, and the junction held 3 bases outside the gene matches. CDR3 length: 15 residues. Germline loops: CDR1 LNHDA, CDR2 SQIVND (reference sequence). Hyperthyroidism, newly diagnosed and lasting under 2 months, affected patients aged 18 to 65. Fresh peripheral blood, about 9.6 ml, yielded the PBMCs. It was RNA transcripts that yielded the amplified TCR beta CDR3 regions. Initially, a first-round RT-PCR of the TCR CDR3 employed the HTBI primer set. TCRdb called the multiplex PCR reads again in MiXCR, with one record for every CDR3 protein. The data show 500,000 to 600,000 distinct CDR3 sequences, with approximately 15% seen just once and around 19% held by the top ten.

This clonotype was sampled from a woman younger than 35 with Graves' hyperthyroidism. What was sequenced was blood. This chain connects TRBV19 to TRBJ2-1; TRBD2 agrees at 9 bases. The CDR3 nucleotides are TGTGCCAGTAGTACCAGACTAGCGGCCTACAATGAGCAGTTCTTC. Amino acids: CASSTRLAAYNEQFF.